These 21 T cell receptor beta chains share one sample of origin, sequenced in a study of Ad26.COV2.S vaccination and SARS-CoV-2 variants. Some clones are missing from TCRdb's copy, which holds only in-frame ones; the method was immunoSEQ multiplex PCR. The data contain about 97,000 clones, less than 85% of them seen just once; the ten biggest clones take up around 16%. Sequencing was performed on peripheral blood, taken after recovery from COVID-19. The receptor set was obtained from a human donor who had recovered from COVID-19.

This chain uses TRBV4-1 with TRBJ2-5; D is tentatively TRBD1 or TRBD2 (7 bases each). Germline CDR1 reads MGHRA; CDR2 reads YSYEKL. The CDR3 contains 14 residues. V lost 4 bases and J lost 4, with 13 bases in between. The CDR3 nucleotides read TGCGCCAGCAGCCTCAGGGGGGGCCTAGAGACCCAGTACTTC. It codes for CASSLRGGLETQYF.

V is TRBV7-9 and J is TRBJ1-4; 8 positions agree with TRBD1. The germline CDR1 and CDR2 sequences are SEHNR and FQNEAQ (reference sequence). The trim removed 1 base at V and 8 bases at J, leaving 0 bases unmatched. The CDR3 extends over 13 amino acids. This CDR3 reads CASSLGQGEKLFF. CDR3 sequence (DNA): TGTGCCAGCAGCTTAGGACAGGGGGAAAAACTGTTTTTT.

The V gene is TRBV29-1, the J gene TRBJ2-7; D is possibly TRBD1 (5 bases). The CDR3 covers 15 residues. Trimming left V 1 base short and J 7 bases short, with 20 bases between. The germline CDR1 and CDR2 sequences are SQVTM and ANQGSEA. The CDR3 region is CSVEVGMGLPSEQYF. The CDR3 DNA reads TGCAGCGTTGAAGTGGGGATGGGGCTTCCTTCTGAGCAGTACTTC.

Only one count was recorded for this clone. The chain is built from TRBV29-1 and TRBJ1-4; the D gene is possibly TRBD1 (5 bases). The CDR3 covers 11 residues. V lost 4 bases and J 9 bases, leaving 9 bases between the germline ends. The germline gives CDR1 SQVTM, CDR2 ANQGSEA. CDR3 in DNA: TGCAGCGTTGGGGGGGTGAAAAAACTGTTTTTT. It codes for CSVGGVKKLFF. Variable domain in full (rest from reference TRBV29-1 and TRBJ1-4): SAVISQKPSRDICQRGTSLTIQCQVDSQVTMMFWYRQQPGQSLTLIATANQGSEATYESGFVIDKFPISRPNLTFSTLTVSNMSPEDSSIYLCSVGGVKKLFFGSGTQLSVL.

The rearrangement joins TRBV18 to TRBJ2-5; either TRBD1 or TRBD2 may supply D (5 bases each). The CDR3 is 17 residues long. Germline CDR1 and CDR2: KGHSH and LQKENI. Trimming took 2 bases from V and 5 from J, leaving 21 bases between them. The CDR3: CASSPYDRDRGMETQYF. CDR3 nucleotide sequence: TGTGCCAGCTCACCATATGACCGGGACCGAGGCATGGAGACCCAGTACTTC.

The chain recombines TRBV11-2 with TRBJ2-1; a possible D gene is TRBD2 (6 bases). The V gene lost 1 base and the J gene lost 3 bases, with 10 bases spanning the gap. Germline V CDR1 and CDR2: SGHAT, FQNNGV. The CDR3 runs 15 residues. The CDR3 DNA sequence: TGTGCCAGCAGCTTAGGGGCGGGGTTCTACAATGAGCAGTTCTTC. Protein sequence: CASSLGAGFYNEQFF.

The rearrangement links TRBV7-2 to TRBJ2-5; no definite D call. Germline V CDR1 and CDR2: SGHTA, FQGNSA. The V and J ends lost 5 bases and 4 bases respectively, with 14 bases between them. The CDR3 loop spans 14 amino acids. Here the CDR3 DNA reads TGTGCCAGCAGCCAAGGGCCCAGCTCAGAGACCCAGTACTTC. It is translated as CASSQGPSSETQYF.

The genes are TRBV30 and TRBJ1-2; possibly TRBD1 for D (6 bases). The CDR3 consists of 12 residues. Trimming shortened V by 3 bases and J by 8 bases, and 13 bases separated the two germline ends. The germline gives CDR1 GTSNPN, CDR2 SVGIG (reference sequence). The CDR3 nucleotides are TGTGCCTGGAGCCTACAGGGAGGAGGCTACACCTTC. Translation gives CAWSLQGGGYTF. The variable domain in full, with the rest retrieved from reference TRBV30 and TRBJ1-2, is SQTIHQWPATLVQPVGSPLSLECTVEGTSNPNLYWYRQAAGRGLQLLFYSVGIGQISSEVPQNLSASRPQDRQFILSSKKLLLSDSGFYLCAWSLQGGGYTFGSGTRLTVV.

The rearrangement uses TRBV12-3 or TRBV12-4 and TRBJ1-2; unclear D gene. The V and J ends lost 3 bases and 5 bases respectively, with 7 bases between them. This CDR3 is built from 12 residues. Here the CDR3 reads CASSFDNYGYTF. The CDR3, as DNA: TGTGCCAGCAGTTTTGATAATTATGGCTACACCTTC.

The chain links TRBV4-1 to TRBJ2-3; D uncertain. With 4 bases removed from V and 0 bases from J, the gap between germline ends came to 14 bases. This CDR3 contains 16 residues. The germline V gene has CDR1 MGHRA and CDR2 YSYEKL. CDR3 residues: CASSLPSLGSTDTQYF. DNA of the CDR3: TGCGCCAGCAGCCTGCCGTCCTTGGGTAGCACAGATACGCAGTATTTT.

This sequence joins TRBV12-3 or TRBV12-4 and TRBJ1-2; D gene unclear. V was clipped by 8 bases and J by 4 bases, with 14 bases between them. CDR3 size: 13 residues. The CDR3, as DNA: TGTGCCAGCTCTATTCAGGTTTTCTATGGCTACACCTTC. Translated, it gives CASSIQVFYGYTF.

The CDR3 loop reads CASSYGTTGNTIYF. CDR3 in DNA: TGTGCCAGCAGCTACGGGACGACTGGAAACACCATATATTTT. The chain carries TRBV7-9 and TRBJ1-3; the D gene is possibly TRBD1 (5 bases). The germline V gene encodes CDR1 SEHNR and CDR2 FQNEAQ (reference sequence). Between the trimmed V and J ends, which lost 4 bases and 2 bases, there was a span of 9 bases. This CDR3 comprises 14 residues.

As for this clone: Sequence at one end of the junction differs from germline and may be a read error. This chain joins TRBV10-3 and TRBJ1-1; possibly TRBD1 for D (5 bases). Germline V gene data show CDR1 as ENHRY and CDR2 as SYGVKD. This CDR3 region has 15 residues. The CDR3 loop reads CAISESGGSNSEAFF. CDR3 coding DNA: TGTGCCATCAGTGAGTCTGGGGGTTCGAACTCTGAAGCTTTCTTT.

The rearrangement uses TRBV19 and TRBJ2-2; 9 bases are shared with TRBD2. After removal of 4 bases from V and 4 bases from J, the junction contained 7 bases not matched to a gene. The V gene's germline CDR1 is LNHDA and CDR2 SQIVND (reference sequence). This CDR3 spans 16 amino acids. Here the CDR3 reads CASSSGVAGATGELFF. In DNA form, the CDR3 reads TGTGCCAGTAGTAGCGGGGTAGCGGGGGCCACCGGGGAGCTGTTTTTT.

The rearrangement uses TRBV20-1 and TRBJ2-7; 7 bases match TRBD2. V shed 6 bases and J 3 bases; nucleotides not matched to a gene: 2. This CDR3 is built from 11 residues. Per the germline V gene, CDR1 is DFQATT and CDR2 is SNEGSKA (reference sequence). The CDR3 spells CSAGGSYEQYF. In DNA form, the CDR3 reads TGCAGTGCCGGGGGGAGCTACGAGCAGTACTTC.

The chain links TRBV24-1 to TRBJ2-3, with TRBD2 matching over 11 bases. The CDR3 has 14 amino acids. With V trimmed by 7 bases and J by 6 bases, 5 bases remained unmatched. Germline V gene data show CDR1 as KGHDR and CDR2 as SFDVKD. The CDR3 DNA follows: TGTGCCACCAGGATAGCGGGGGGGCCCGATACGCAGTATTTT. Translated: CATRIAGGPDTQYF.

CDR3 in DNA: TGCAGTGGGGGACAGTCGGCGGGCACTGAAGCTTTCTTT. Amino acid sequence: CSGGQSAGTEAFF. The V gene is TRBV29-1, the J gene TRBJ1-1; 7 bases are shared with TRBD1. Per germline, CDR1 SQVTM and CDR2 ANQGSEA. CDR3 length equals 13 residues.

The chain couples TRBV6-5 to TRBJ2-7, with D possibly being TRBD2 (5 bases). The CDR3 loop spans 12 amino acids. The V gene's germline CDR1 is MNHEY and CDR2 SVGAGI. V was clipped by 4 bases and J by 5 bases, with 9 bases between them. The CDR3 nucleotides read TGTGCCAGCAGTTCACTAGTCAACGAGCAGTACTTC. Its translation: CASSSLVNEQYF.

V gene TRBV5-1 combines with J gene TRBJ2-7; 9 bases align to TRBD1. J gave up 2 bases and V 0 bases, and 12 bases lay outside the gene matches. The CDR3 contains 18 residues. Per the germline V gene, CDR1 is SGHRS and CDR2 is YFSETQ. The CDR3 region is CASSLGSRGQGLPYEQYF. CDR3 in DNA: TGCGCCAGCAGCTTGGGGAGTAGGGGACAGGGACTTCCCTACGAGCAGTACTTC.

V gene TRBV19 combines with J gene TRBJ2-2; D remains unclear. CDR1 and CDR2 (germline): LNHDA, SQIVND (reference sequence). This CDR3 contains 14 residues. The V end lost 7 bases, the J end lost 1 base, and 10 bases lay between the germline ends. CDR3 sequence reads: CASMSVLNTGELFF. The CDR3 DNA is TGTGCCAGTATGTCCGTCCTGAACACCGGGGAGCTGTTTTTT.

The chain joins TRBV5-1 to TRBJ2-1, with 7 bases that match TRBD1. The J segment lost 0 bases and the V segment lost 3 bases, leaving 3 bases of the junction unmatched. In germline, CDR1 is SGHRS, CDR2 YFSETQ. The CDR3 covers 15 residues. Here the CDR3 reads CASSSTGISYNEQFF. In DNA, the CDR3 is TGCGCCAGCAGCTCGACAGGGATCTCCTACAATGAGCAGTTCTTC. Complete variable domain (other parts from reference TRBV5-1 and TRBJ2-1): KAGVTQTPRYLIKTRGQQVTLSCSPISGHRSVSWYQQTPGQGLQFLFEYFSETQRNKGNFPGRFSGRQFSNSRSEMNVSTLELGDSALYLCASSSTGISYNEQFFGPGTRLTVL.